This TCR beta chain was recovered during a study of regulatory T cells in long-lasting Graves disease. Investigators prepared the TCR beta libraries by applying iRepertoire HTBI primers and Arm-PCR of CDR3 regions. TCRdb used MiXCR to reprocess the multiplex PCR reads, holding one entry per CDR3 protein. The table has 620,000 or so distinct CDR3 sequences, 16% seen once. Documented time point: newly diagnosed GD, antithyroid drugs for less than 3 months. The TCR library was made from RNA that had been extracted from PBMCs in TRIzol. Ten or more counts support this clonotype. Trimming cost V 7 bases and J 3 bases; bases outside gene matches: 9. This CDR3 has 14 residues. Germline V lookup: CDR1 SNHLY, CDR2 FYNNEI. The data were also submitted as part of a second study, on T cells in Graves' hyperthyroidism and ophthalmopathy.

V usage is TRBV2 and J usage is TRBJ2-7; 7 bases are a match to TRBD2. The sequence came from a woman under 40 with Graves disease. The starting material was peripheral blood mononuclear cells (PBMCs), obtained at new diagnosis, from a patient treated with antithyroid drugs. CDR3 sequence reads: CASMSERGLYEQYF. The DNA of the CDR3 is TGTGCCAGCATGTCGGAGCGGGGCCTCTACGAGCAGTACTTC.